The 22 T cell receptor beta chains reported below all come from one sample, sequenced in a study of early T cells in non-severe SARS-CoV-2 infection. MiXCR, run by TCRdb on the 5' RACE reads, gives a single entry per CDR3 protein. The table includes 60,000 to 85,000 distinct CDR3 sequences, around 16% detected once. The sequenced sample consisted of whole blood. The receptors come from an adult who was a healthcare worker with PCR-confirmed SARS-CoV-2 infection or an uninfected control (not recorded which).

The chain joins TRBV11-2 to TRBJ2-5; a weak D match, TRBD1 (5 bases). This CDR3 region has 12 residues. Between the trimmed V and J ends, which lost 5 bases and 8 bases, there was a span of 12 bases. Germline V lookup: CDR1 SGHAT, CDR2 FQNNGV. In DNA, the CDR3 is TGTGCCAGCAGCAGGCAGGGTCGAACCCAGTACTTC. Encoded protein: CASSRQGRTQYF.

This chain links TRBV9 with TRBJ1-6, with 8 positions matching TRBD1. Germline loops: CDR1 SGDLS, CDR2 YYNGEE. The CDR3 is 14 residues long. Trimming removed 3 bases from V and 10 bases from J; junction bases left unmatched: 6. This CDR3 is CASSGGQEGSPLHF. The CDR3 nucleotides read TGTGCCAGCAGCGGGGGACAGGAAGGCTCACCCCTCCACTTT.

The chain joins TRBV12-3 or TRBV12-4 to TRBJ1-5; possible D gene TRBD1, 6 bases. This CDR3 has 15 residues. V gave up 0 bases and J gave up 6 bases, with 12 bases separating them. DNA for the CDR3: TGTGCCAGCAGTTTAGCGCTGGTAGGGGGTCAGCCCCAGCATTTT. Translating it yields CASSLALVGGQPQHF.

CDR3 sequence (DNA): TGTGCCAGCAGTTTATTGCGGACTGAAGCTTTCTTT. Its translation is CASSLLRTEAFF. The gene calls are TRBV12-3 or TRBV12-4 and TRBJ1-1; D not resolved. V was trimmed by 2 bases and J by 5 bases, leaving 6 bases between them. The CDR3 extends over 12 amino acids.

This clonotype has just a few counts. The CDR3 protein is CASSILETSTDTQYF. Written as DNA, the CDR3 is TGTGCCAGCAGCATTTTAGAGACCAGCACAGATACGCAGTATTTT. The chain couples TRBV5-5 to TRBJ2-3; D ambiguous. CDR3 length: 15 residues. The V and J ends lost 4 bases and 0 bases respectively, with 12 bases between them. Germline assignment: CDR1 SGHKS and CDR2 YYEKEE (reference sequence).

This clonotype was detected many times. This chain uses TRBV29-1 with TRBJ2-7; no reliable D call. Germline values: CDR1 SQVTM, CDR2 ANQGSEA. V was shortened by 7 bases and J by 0 bases, with 10 bases between the two germline ends. The CDR3 consists of 12 residues. CDR3 nucleotide sequence: TGCAGCGCTGGGTTGAACTCCTACGAGCAGTACTTC. Protein: CSAGLNSYEQYF.

This chain connects TRBV5-1 to TRBJ2-3, with 9 bases that match TRBD1. Trimming took 4 bases from V and 3 from J; bases not matched to a gene: 6. Germline values: CDR1 SGHRS, CDR2 YFSETQ. This CDR3 comprises 15 residues. In nucleotides, the CDR3 is TGCGCCAGCAGCCCCGGGACAGGGAGGACAGATACGCAGTATTTT. It specifies CASSPGTGRTDTQYF.

This clonotype was observed a few times. The rearrangement joins TRBV5-1 to TRBJ2-6; TRBD1 aligns across 8 bases. The CDR3 runs 18 residues. After removal of 4 bases from V and 4 bases from J, the junction contained 13 bases not matched to a gene. CDR1 SGHRS and CDR2 YFSETQ come from the germline V gene. CDR3 loop: CASSESTGGTLGANVLTF. The CDR3, as DNA: TGCGCCAGCAGCGAGAGCACAGGGGGTACCCTCGGGGCCAACGTCCTGACTTTC.

This CDR3 is CASSFDREPGELFF. The CDR3 DNA reads TGTGCCAGCAGCTTCGACAGGGAACCCGGGGAGCTGTTTTTT. The gene calls are TRBV7-9 and TRBJ2-2, with 7 positions matching TRBD1. The germline gives CDR1 SEHNR, CDR2 FQNEAQ (reference sequence). Germline trimming cut 3 bases from V and 6 bases from J; bases unmatched to any gene: 4. This CDR3 is 14 amino acids long.

This clonotype was seen a few times. The chain has TRBV7-9 and TRBJ2-5, with D possibly matching TRBD2 (5 bases). Germline V gives CDR1 SEHNR, CDR2 FQNEAQ (reference sequence). The CDR3 sequence is 12 residues long. CDR3 DNA: TGTGGAGTACGAGGGAAAGAAGAGACCCAGTACTTC. The encoded protein is CGVRGKEETQYF. The full variable domain, its missing parts supplied by reference TRBV7-9 and TRBJ2-5, is DTGVSQNPRHKITKRGQNVTFRCDPISEHNRLYWYRQTLGQGPEFLTYFQNEAQLEKSRLLSDRFSAERPKGSFSTLEIQRTEQGDSAMYLCGVRGKEETQYFGPGTRLLVL.

This clonotype was observed a few times. The V and J genes are TRBV20-1 and TRBJ1-1, with TRBD1 as a possible D gene (6 bases). V shed 2 bases and J shed 5 bases, with 12 bases lying between them. Germline CDR1 DFQATT, CDR2 SNEGSKA (reference sequence). CDR3 length: 13 amino acids. The DNA for the CDR3 is TGCAGTGCTAGATGGACAGAATATACTGAAGCTTTCTTT. Protein sequence: CSARWTEYTEAFF.

The chain links TRBV5-6 to TRBJ1-1, with 7 bases fitting TRBD1. This CDR3 comprises 15 residues. V was pared by 4 bases and J by 1 base, with 7 bases of the junction left unmatched. The germline gives CDR1 SGHDT, CDR2 YYEEEE. As DNA, the CDR3 is TGTGCCAGCAGCGCATTAGGGGGCGAGAACACTGAAGCTTTCTTT. This gives the protein CASSALGGENTEAFF.

This clonotype was counted a few times. The rearrangement uses TRBV4-3 and TRBJ2-7; a possible D gene is TRBD2 (6 bases). This CDR3 has 15 residues. The V end lost 1 base, the J end lost 7 bases, and 17 bases lay between the germline ends. Germline-derived CDR1 and CDR2 are LGHNA and YSLEER. Written as DNA, the CDR3 is TGCGCCAGCAGCCAAGGCAGGCACTCAGGAGGGGAGCAGTACTTC. It specifies CASSQGRHSGGEQYF.

CDR3 in DNA: TGTGCCACCAGTGACGACCCACTAGCGGGGAGGACGCCAGATACGCAGTATTTT. Protein sequence: CATSDDPLAGRTPDTQYF. V usage is TRBV24-1 and J usage is TRBJ2-3; 10 nucleotides match TRBD2. The V segment lost 4 bases and the J segment 4 bases; nucleotides outside the gene matches: 13. This CDR3 comprises 18 residues. From germline, CDR1 is KGHDR and CDR2 SFDVKD.

CDR3 residues: CASSLDYSDTDTQYF. CDR3 DNA: TGTGCCAGCAGCTTAGATTACTCTGACACAGATACGCAGTATTTT. This chain joins TRBV7-2 and TRBJ2-3, with no clear D. Germline V CDR1 and CDR2: SGHTA, FQGNSA. Between the trimmed V and J ends, which lost 1 base and 2 bases, there was a span of 10 bases. The CDR3 contains 15 residues.

This sequence joins TRBV29-1 and TRBJ1-1; the D is unclear. The CDR3 spans 12 residues. V was clipped by 7 bases and J by 4 bases, with 13 bases between them. CDR1 SQVTM and CDR2 ANQGSEA come from the germline V gene. The CDR3 nucleotides read TGCAGCGGCAACCATTGGGGCACTGAAGCTTTCTTT. Protein sequence: CSGNHWGTEAFF. The whole variable domain, remainder taken from reference TRBV29-1 and TRBJ1-1, is SAVISQKPSRDICQRGTSLTIQCQVDSQVTMMFWYRQQPGQSLTLIATANQGSEATYESGFVIDKFPISRPNLTFSTLTVSNMSPEDSSIYLCSGNHWGTEAFFGQGTRLTVV.

This clonotype came up a few times. The CDR3 nucleotides read TGTGCCAGCAGGGCCGGGGGGGAGCAGTACTTC. It codes for CASRAGGEQYF. The chain employs TRBV6-5 and TRBJ2-7; 7 bases fit TRBD2. This CDR3 comprises 11 residues. The V gene's germline CDR1 is MNHEY and CDR2 SVGAGI. Trimming cost V 6 bases and J 7 bases; bases outside gene matches: 3.

This clonotype was seen many times. The chain couples TRBV9 to TRBJ2-7, with 9 bases fitting TRBD2. The germline V gene has CDR1 SGDLS and CDR2 YYNGEE. V was clipped by 0 bases and J by 5 bases; unmatched bases: 3. The CDR3 loop spans 14 amino acids. CDR3 nucleotides: TGTGCCAGCAGCGTAGAGGCTAGCGGGAACGAGCAGTACTTC. Its translation is CASSVEASGNEQYF.

The chain joins TRBV7-9 to TRBJ2-7; 9 bases are a match to TRBD1. V lost 5 bases and J lost 3; bases outside the gene matches: 11. Germline V gives CDR1 SEHNR, CDR2 FQNEAQ (reference sequence). The CDR3 consists of 16 residues. Here the CDR3 DNA reads TGTGCCAGCAGCCTGGGGGGACAGGGACCCTTCTACGAGCAGTACTTC. It yields the protein CASSLGGQGPFYEQYF.

This clonotype was detected only a few times. This sequence joins TRBV28 and TRBJ2-7; 7 nucleotides match TRBD1. The J segment lost 3 bases and the V segment lost 5 bases, leaving 7 bases of the junction unmatched. Germline V gene lookup returns CDR1 MDHEN and CDR2 SYDVKM. This CDR3 region has 14 residues. This chain's CDR3 is CASSAPGQSYEQYF. The CDR3 DNA is TGTGCCAGCAGTGCTCCGGGACAGAGCTACGAGCAGTACTTC.

The chain recombines TRBV7-2 with TRBJ2-1; the match to TRBD2 covers 7 bases. The ends lost 5 bases at V and 6 bases at J; junction bases unmatched: 13. Germline CDR1 SGHTA, CDR2 FQGNSA. The CDR3 covers 16 residues. CDR3 sequence (DNA): TGTGCCAGCAGCCAGATTGGAGCTAGCGGCTCCAATGAGCAGTTCTTC. It specifies CASSQIGASGSNEQFF. Full variable domain (remainder filled in from reference TRBV7-2 and TRBJ2-1): GAGVSQSPSNKVTEKGKDVELRCDPISGHTALYWYRQSLGQGLEFLIYFQGNSAPDKSGLPSDRFSAERTGGSVSTLTIQRTQQEDSAVYLCASSQIGASGSNEQFFGPGTRLTVL.

This chain links TRBV2 with TRBJ2-5; D unresolved. This CDR3 comprises 12 residues. Trimming left V 7 bases short and J 9 bases short, with 15 bases between. The germline V gene has CDR1 SNHLY and CDR2 FYNNEI. CDR3 loop: CASKGGLSAQYF. The CDR3 DNA sequence: TGTGCCAGCAAGGGCGGCCTGTCGGCCCAGTACTTC.